Each of the 17 T cell receptor beta chains below was sequenced from the same sample in a study of T cells after yellow fever vaccination. TCRdb analysed the 5' RACE reads with MiXCR anew, one entry per CDR3 protein. The profile shows about 50,000 distinct CDR3 sequences, 5.5% to 6% of them singletons. The source material was PBMCs, either bulk or a sorted T-cell subset (CD4+, CD8+, memory, or dextramer-sorted; not recorded which), sampled on the day of the yellow fever booster vaccination. Receptors originate from a young man who received the YFV17D yellow fever vaccine.

The V call is TRBV7-9, the J call TRBJ1-6, with D possibly matching TRBD1 (5 bases). From germline, CDR1 is SEHNR and CDR2 FQNEAQ (reference sequence). V lost 3 bases, J lost 8 bases, and 11 bases lay in between. The CDR3 has 14 amino acids. CDR3 bases: TGTGCCAGCAGCTTTTCGGGCAGGGATTCACCCCTCCACTTT. Its translation is CASSFSGRDSPLHF.

This clonotype has more than one count but fewer than ten. V usage is TRBV15 and J usage is TRBJ2-3; 7 bases fit TRBD2. The germline CDR1 and CDR2 sequences are LNHNV and YYDKDF (reference sequence). The CDR3 loop spans 18 amino acids. V shed 0 bases and J 3 bases; nucleotides not matched to a gene: 12. The CDR3 here is CATSRDLVGGRGTDTQYF. For the CDR3, the DNA is TGTGCCACCAGCAGAGATCTAGTGGGGGGGAGGGGTACAGATACGCAGTATTTT.

The sample holds a few counts of this clonotype. V and J are TRBV5-1 and TRBJ2-1; the match to TRBD2 covers 11 bases. The CDR3 consists of 14 residues. J was trimmed by 4 bases and V by 7 bases; bases with no gene match: 4. Germline V CDR1 and CDR2: SGHRS, YFSETQ. The chain's CDR3 is CASEGTSGYNEQFF. CDR3 bases: TGCGCCAGCGAGGGGACTAGCGGTTACAATGAGCAGTTCTTC. Variable domain in full (rest from reference TRBV5-1 and TRBJ2-1): KAGVTQTPRYLIKTRGQQVTLSCSPISGHRSVSWYQQTPGQGLQFLFEYFSETQRNKGNFPGRFSGRQFSNSRSEMNVSTLELGDSALYLCASEGTSGYNEQFFGPGTRLTVL.

This rearrangement joins TRBV6-5 to TRBJ2-2; perhaps TRBD1 as D (6 bases). Trimming removed 0 bases from V and 7 bases from J, with 15 bases in between. The CDR3 covers 16 residues. Germline CDR1 reads MNHEY; CDR2 reads SVGAGI. This chain's CDR3 is CASSYSSDSRNGELFF. CDR3 coding DNA: TGTGCCAGCAGTTACTCCTCGGACAGCCGTAACGGGGAGCTGTTTTTT.

The chain joins TRBV4-1 to TRBJ1-2; D remains ambiguous. The CDR3 is 13 amino acids. The V and J ends lost 0 bases and 8 bases respectively, with 10 bases between them. Germline values: CDR1 MGHRA, CDR2 YSYEKL. The CDR3 loop reads CASSQEGGSGYTF. The CDR3 DNA reads TGCGCCAGCAGCCAAGAAGGTGGGAGCGGCTACACCTTC.

This clonotype was counted ten times or more. This chain uses TRBV7-9 with TRBJ2-5; D is unclear. The germline CDR1 and CDR2 sequences are SEHNR and FQNEAQ (reference sequence). The V end was cut by 2 bases, the J end by 5 bases, with 18 bases between. The length of the CDR3 is 16 residues. The CDR3 DNA follows: TGTGCCAGCAGCTTATATCTGGTCCGGCCCCGTGAGACCCAGTACTTC. Protein: CASSLYLVRPRETQYF.

This clonotype was counted many times. The gene calls are TRBV6-5 and TRBJ1-2; D ambiguous. This CDR3 region has 14 residues. The germline CDR1 and CDR2 sequences are MNHEY and SVGAGI. The germline V and J ends were trimmed by 0 bases and 6 bases, with 11 bases remaining between them. DNA for the CDR3: TGTGCCAGCAGTTACTCGGGCGGGGTCGATGGCTACACCTTC. It is translated as CASSYSGGVDGYTF.

The V call is TRBV9, the J call TRBJ2-1; TRBD2 aligns across 7 bases. Germline CDR1 reads SGDLS; CDR2 reads YYNGEE. The ends lost 3 bases at V and 5 bases at J; junction bases unmatched: 8. The CDR3 has 15 amino acids. The CDR3 region is CASSAAGPQNNEQFF. In nucleotides, the CDR3 is TGTGCCAGCAGCGCAGCGGGACCGCAAAACAATGAGCAGTTCTTC.

The chain combines TRBV20-1 with TRBJ2-7; D is undetermined. Germline CDR1 DFQATT, CDR2 SNEGSKA (reference sequence). V was clipped by 1 base and J by 0 bases, with 10 bases between them. CDR3 length: 14 amino acids. The CDR3 is CSARVQAASYEQYV. CDR3 nucleotides: TGCAGTGCTAGAGTCCAGGCCGCCTCCTACGAGCAGTACGTC.

This clonotype showed up many times. This chain links TRBV20-1 with TRBJ2-5; no clear D gene. Germline V CDR1 and CDR2: DFQATT, SNEGSKA (reference sequence). V was shortened by 6 bases and J by 9 bases, with 11 bases between the two germline ends. This CDR3 contains 10 residues. The CDR3 loop is CSAPSAAQYF. For the CDR3, the DNA is TGCAGTGCCCCTTCCGCGGCCCAGTACTTC.

This clonotype was found many times. This chain joins TRBV20-1 and TRBJ2-1, with D unresolved. CDR3 length: 14 amino acids. The germline V gene has CDR1 DFQATT and CDR2 SNEGSKA (reference sequence). The V and J ends lost 7 bases and 4 bases respectively, with 17 bases between them. This CDR3 is CSVILLDIYNEQFF. Here the CDR3 DNA reads TGCAGTGTTATCCTGCTTGACATTTACAATGAGCAGTTCTTC.

The sample holds many counts of this clonotype. The chain combines TRBV7-6 with TRBJ2-2; 7 bases line up with TRBD2. Germline-derived CDR1 and CDR2 are SGHVS and FNYEAQ. The junction had 8 bases not matched to a gene; V was cut back by 5 bases and J by 5 bases. The CDR3 spans 15 residues. The CDR3 DNA sequence: TGTGCCAGCAGCCCAGGACTAGGGACGACCGGGGAGCTGTTTTTT. Protein product: CASSPGLGTTGELFF.

This clonotype was picked up many times. One end of the junction fails to match germline, which may point to a read error. The chain recombines TRBV12-5 with TRBJ1-6, with D unresolved. This CDR3 contains 11 residues. Germline V CDR1 and CDR2: LGHNT, FRNRAP. CDR3 nucleotides: TGTGCTAGTGCCCTAAATTCGCCCCTCCACTTT. Encoded protein: CASALNSPLHF. The full variable domain, in which reference TRBV12-5 and TRBJ1-6 provide the parts outside the CDR3, is DARVTQTPRHKVTEMGQEVTMRCQPILGHNTVFWYRQTMMQGLELLAYFRNRAPLDDSGMPKDRFSAEMPDATLATLKIQPSEPRDSAVYFCASALNSPLHFGNGTRLTVT.

The sample holds a few counts of this clonotype. The rearrangement links TRBV7-9 to TRBJ1-2; weak D call: TRBD1 (5 bases). This CDR3 is built from 13 residues. V lost 5 bases and J lost 8, with 15 bases in between. Germline values: CDR1 SEHNR, CDR2 FQNEAQ (reference sequence). CDR3 bases: TGTGCCAGCAGCACCGGGACGGGAATAGGCTACACCTTC. Amino acids: CASSTGTGIGYTF.

This rearrangement joins TRBV4-2 to TRBJ2-2, with 7 positions matching TRBD1. The germline CDR1 and CDR2 sequences are LGHNA and YNFKEQ. The CDR3 consists of 16 residues. V gave up 0 bases and J gave up 4 bases; unmatched junction bases: 5. The CDR3 protein is CASSQESRGFTGELFF. CDR3 nucleotides: TGTGCCAGCAGCCAAGAGAGCAGGGGGTTCACCGGGGAGCTGTTTTTT.

In its sample, this clonotype was seen many times. This sequence joins TRBV6-2 or TRBV6-3 and TRBJ2-5; tentatively, D is TRBD2 (6 bases). The ends were cut back, 5 bases at V and 5 bases at J, with 15 bases in the middle. In germline, CDR1 is MNHEY, CDR2 SVGEGT. This CDR3 has 14 residues. CDR3 nucleotide sequence: TGTGCCAGCAGTCCGTCTTGGAGGGAGGAGACCCAGTACTTC. Translation gives CASSPSWREETQYF.

This clonotype appeared many times. This CDR3 is CASSLIGSGANVLTF. The CDR3, as DNA: TGTGCCAGCAGCTTAATAGGCTCTGGGGCCAACGTCCTGACTTTC. The J gene is TRBJ2-6, the V gene TRBV5-5; D unresolved. V lost 2 bases and J 0 bases, leaving 6 bases between the germline ends. CDR3 length: 15 residues. Germline loops: CDR1 SGHKS, CDR2 YYEKEE (reference sequence).